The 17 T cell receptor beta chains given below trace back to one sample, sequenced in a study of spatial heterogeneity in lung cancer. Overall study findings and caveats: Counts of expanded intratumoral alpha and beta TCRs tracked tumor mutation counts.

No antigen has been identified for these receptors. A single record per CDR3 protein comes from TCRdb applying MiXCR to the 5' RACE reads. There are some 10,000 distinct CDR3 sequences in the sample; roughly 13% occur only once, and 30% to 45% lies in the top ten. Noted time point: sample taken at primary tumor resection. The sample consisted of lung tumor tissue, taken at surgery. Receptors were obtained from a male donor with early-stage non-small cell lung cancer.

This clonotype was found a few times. The CDR3 loop reads CASSRTGPNGYTF. CDR3 coding DNA: TGTGCCAGCAGCCGGACAGGGCCTAATGGCTACACCTTC. The V gene is TRBV7-2, the J gene TRBJ1-2, with 8 positions matching TRBD1. Trimming cost V 5 bases and J 6 bases; bases outside gene matches: 5. The germline gives CDR1 SGHTA, CDR2 FQGNSA. The CDR3 is made up of 13 amino acids.

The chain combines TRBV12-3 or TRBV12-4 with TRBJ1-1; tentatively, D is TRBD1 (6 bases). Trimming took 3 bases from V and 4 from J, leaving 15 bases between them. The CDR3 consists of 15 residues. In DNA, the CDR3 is TGTGCCAGCAGTTTTTACCGGGACAAGCGCACTGAAGCTTTCTTT. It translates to CASSFYRDKRTEAFF.

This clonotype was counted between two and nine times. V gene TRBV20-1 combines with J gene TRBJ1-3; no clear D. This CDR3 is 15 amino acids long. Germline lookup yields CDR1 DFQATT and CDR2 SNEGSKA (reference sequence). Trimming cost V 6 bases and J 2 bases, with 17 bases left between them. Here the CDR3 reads CSASDRQKAGNTIYF. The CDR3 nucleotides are TGCAGTGCCTCCGACCGGCAGAAAGCTGGAAACACCATATATTTT.

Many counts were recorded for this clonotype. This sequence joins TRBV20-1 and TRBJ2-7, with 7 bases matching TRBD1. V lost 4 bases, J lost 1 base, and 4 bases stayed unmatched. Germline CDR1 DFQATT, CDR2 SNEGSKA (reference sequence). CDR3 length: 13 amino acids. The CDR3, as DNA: TGCAGTGCTACCCGGGACAGATCCTACGAGCAGTACTTC. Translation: CSATRDRSYEQYF.

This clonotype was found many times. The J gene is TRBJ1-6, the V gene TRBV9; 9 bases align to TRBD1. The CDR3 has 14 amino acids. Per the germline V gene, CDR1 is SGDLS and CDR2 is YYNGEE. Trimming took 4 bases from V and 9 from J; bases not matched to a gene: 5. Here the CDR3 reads CASSLDRGSSPLHF. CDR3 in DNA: TGTGCCAGCAGCCTCGACAGGGGGAGTTCACCCCTCCACTTT. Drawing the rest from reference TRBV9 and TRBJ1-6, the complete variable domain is DSGVTQTPKHLITATGQRVTLRCSPRSGDLSVYWYQQSLDQGLQFLIQYYNGEERAKGNILERFSAQQFPDLHSELNLSSLELGDSALYFCASSLDRGSSPLHFGNGTRLTVT.

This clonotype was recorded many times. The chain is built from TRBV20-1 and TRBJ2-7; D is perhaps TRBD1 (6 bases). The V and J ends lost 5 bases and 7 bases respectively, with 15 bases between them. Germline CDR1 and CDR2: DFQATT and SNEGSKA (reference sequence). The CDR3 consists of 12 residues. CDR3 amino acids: CSAFRTASEQYF. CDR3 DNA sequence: TGCAGTGCTTTTCGGACAGCATCGGAGCAGTACTTC.

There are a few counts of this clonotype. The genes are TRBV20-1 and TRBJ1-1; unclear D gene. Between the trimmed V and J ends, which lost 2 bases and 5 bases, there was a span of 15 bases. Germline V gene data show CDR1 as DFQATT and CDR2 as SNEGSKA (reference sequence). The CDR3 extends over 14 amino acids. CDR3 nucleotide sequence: TGCAGTGCTAGACCCTTTCGATTGCTTACTGAAGCTTTCTTT. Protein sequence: CSARPFRLLTEAFF.

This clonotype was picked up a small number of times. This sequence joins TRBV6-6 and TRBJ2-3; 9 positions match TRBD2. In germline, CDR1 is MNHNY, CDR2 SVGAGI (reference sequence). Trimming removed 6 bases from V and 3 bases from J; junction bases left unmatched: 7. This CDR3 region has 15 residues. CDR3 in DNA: TGTGCCAGCAGGGTAGCGGGGGTAAGGACAGATACGCAGTATTTT. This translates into CASRVAGVRTDTQYF.

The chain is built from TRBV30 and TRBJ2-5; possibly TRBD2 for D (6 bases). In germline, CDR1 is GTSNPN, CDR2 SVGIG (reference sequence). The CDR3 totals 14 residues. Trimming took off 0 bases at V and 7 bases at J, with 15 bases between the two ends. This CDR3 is CAWSVRGLGGTQYF. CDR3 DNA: TGTGCCTGGAGTGTACGGGGACTGGGGGGGACCCAGTACTTC. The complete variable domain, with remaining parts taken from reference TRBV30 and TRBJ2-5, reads SQTIHQWPATLVQPVGSPLSLECTVEGTSNPNLYWYRQAAGRGLQLLFYSVGIGQISSEVPQNLSASRPQDRQFILSSKKLLLSDSGFYLCAWSVRGLGGTQYFGPGTRLLVL.

The DNA for the CDR3 is TGTGCCACTGCCTCCGGGCCCGGGAATGAGCAGTTCTTC. It encodes CATASGPGNEQFF. The V gene is TRBV6-1, the J gene TRBJ2-1; the D is unclear. V lost 10 bases, J lost 7 bases, and 17 bases lay in between. This CDR3 is built from 13 residues. Per the germline V gene, CDR1 is MNHNS and CDR2 is SASEGT.

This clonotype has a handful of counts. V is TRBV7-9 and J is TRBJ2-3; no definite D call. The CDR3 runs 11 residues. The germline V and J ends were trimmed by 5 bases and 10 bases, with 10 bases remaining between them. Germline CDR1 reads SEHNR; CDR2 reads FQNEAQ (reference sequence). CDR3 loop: CASSLTPPQYF. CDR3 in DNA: TGTGCCAGCAGCCTAACCCCCCCGCAGTATTTT.

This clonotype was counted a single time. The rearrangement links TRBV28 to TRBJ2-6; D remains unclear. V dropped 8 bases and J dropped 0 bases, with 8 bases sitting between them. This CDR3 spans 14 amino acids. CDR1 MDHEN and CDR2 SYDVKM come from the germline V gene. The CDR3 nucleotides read TGTGCCAGCTGTCCACTCTCTGGGGCCAACGTCCTGACTTTC. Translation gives CASCPLSGANVLTF.

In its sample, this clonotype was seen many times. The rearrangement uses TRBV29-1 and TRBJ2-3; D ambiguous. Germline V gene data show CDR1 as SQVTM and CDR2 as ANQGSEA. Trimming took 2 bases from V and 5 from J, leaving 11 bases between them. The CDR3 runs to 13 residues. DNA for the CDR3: TGCAGCGTTGAACGGGTAACCGGAGATACGCAGTATTTT. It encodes CSVERVTGDTQYF.

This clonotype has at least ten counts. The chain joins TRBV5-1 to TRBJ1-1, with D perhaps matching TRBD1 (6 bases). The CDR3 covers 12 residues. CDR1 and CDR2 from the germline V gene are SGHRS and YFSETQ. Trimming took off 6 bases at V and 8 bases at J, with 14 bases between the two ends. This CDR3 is CASTSPGQEAFF. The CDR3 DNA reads TGCGCCAGCACCTCACCAGGACAGGAAGCTTTCTTT.

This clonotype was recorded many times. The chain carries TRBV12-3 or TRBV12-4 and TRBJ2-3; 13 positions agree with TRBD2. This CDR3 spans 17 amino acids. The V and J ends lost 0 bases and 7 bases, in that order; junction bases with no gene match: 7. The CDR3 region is CASSLAATSGGAHTQYF. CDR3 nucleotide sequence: TGTGCCAGCAGTTTAGCCGCCACTAGCGGGGGGGCTCATACGCAGTATTTT.

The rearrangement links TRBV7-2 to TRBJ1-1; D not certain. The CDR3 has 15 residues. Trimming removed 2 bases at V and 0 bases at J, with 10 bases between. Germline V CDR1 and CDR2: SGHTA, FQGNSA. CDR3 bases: TGTGCCAGCAGCTTATCTTCCACCCTGAACACTGAAGCTTTCTTT. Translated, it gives CASSLSSTLNTEAFF.

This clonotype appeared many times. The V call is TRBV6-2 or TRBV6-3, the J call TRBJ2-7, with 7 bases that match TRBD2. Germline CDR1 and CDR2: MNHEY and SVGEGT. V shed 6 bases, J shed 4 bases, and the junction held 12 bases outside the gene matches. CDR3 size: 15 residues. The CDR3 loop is CASREDSGKIYEQYF. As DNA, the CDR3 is TGTGCCAGCAGAGAAGACAGCGGGAAAATATACGAGCAGTACTTC.